Presented here are 13 T cell receptor beta chains from one specimen sequenced in a study of T-cell reconstitution after alpha-beta-depleted transplantation in children. Preparation of the TCRbeta library used unique molecular identifiers. Each CDR3 protein is one row after TCRdb ran MiXCR on the PCR reads. This sample has 500,000 to 600,000 distinct CDR3 sequences; 25% to 30% occur once, and the top ten carry 36%. The sequencing here drew on PBMCs, taken before TCRalphabeta/CD19-depleted stem cell transplant. The receptors stem from a boy in the first two years of life with Wiskott-Aldrich syndrome, due to receive a stem cell transplant.

The rearrangement uses TRBV27 and TRBJ2-5; 9 nucleotides align to TRBD1. Germline V gene lookup returns CDR1 MNHEY and CDR2 SMNVEV (reference sequence). Trimming took 7 bases from V and 4 from J; bases not matched to a gene: 10. The length of the CDR3 is 15 residues. The CDR3 protein is CASNLQGARRETQYF. CDR3 sequence (DNA): TGTGCCAGCAACCTACAGGGGGCGCGGCGAGAGACCCAGTACTTC.

In nucleotides, the CDR3 is TGTGCCAGCAGCTTGCGGGTCTCCGGTTCTGGAAACACCATATATTTT. Translated: CASSLRVSGSGNTIYF. This sequence joins TRBV5-6 and TRBJ1-3; D unclear. V was clipped by 1 base and J by 1 base, with 12 bases between them. The CDR3 is made up of 16 amino acids. Per the germline V gene, CDR1 is SGHDT and CDR2 is YYEEEE.

This rearrangement joins TRBV28 to TRBJ2-1; TRBD1 matches 8 bases. The junction had 0 bases not matched to a gene; V was cut back by 5 bases and J by 6 bases. Germline V gives CDR1 MDHEN, CDR2 SYDVKM. The CDR3 loop spans 12 amino acids. The DNA for the CDR3 is TGTGCCAGCAGTACAGGGGGCAATGAGCAGTTCTTC. It yields the protein CASSTGGNEQFF.

This clonotype showed up just a few times. The chain couples TRBV29-1 to TRBJ2-3; 7 positions match TRBD1. The V segment lost 4 bases and the J segment 4 bases; nucleotides outside the gene matches: 2. CDR1 is SQVTM and CDR2 is ANQGSEA in the germline V gene. This CDR3 has 12 amino acids. The CDR3 coding sequence is TGCAGCGTTGTCACAGGGGCAGATACGCAGTATTTT. Translating gives CSVVTGADTQYF.

This clonotype was found a few times. The chain couples TRBV11-2 to TRBJ2-3; weak D call: TRBD2 (6 bases). The CDR3 length is 16 residues. The V gene's germline CDR1 is SGHAT and CDR2 FQNNGV. Between the trimmed V and J ends, which lost 4 bases and 1 base, there was a span of 15 bases. Here the CDR3 DNA reads TGTGCCAGCAGCTCGAGACCGGGACTCGGCACAGATACGCAGTATTTT. Amino acid sequence: CASSSRPGLGTDTQYF.

This chain connects TRBV7-9 to TRBJ1-1; 8 nucleotides agree with TRBD1. Losses at the gene ends were 5 bases for V and 6 bases for J; bases not matched to a gene: 5. The CDR3 loop spans 13 amino acids. Germline V gene sequence: CDR1 SEHNR, CDR2 FQNEAQ (reference sequence). CDR3 sequence: CASSGGQGSEAFF. The CDR3 region has the DNA TGTGCCAGCAGCGGCGGACAGGGATCTGAAGCTTTCTTT.

The CDR3 protein is CASSSLAGGPLFF. The CDR3 nucleotides are TGTGCCAGCAGTTCTCTAGCGGGAGGGCCTCTGTTCTTC. The chain employs TRBV27 and TRBJ2-1; 12 positions agree with TRBD2. The V gene end was trimmed by 4 bases and the J gene end by 15 bases; junction bases not matched to a gene: 7. Germline V lookup: CDR1 MNHEY, CDR2 SMNVEV (reference sequence). CDR3 size: 13 residues.

This clonotype was seen more than once but under ten times. CDR3 sequence: CATSTPNRAYEQYF. Written as DNA, the CDR3 is TGTGCCACCAGCACCCCTAACAGGGCCTACGAGCAGTACTTC. This chain joins TRBV15 and TRBJ2-7, with D maybe TRBD1 (6 bases). The germline gives CDR1 LNHNV, CDR2 YYDKDF (reference sequence). This CDR3 has 14 residues. V was trimmed by 4 bases and J by 2 bases, leaving 12 bases between them.

In its sample, this clonotype was seen a few times. The chain couples TRBV5-8 to TRBJ2-1; TRBD2 matches at 10 bases. The CDR3 totals 16 residues. Trimming took 0 bases from V and 4 from J; bases not matched to a gene: 4. Germline loops: CDR1 SGHTS, CDR2 YDEGEE. CDR3 residues: CASSLGAAGGYNEQFF. For the CDR3, the DNA is TGTGCCAGCAGCTTGGGAGCAGCGGGAGGGTACAATGAGCAGTTCTTC.

This chain uses TRBV3-1 with TRBJ2-5; D is tentatively TRBD1 or TRBD2 (6 bases each). The CDR3 is made up of 12 amino acids. The V end was cut by 0 bases, the J end by 14 bases, with 13 bases between. CDR1 LGHDT and CDR2 YNNKEL come from the germline V gene (reference sequence). The CDR3 DNA reads TGTGCCAGCAGCCAAGATGGGGGGCTGCCTTACTTC. This sequence encodes CASSQDGGLPYF.

The CDR3 coding sequence is TGCAGCGTTGGGGACTTTTGGGGTTACAATGAGCAGTTCTTC. Translated, it gives CSVGDFWGYNEQFF. V and J are TRBV29-1 and TRBJ2-1; TRBD2 might be the D (6 bases). CDR3 length: 14 amino acids. Germline CDR1 SQVTM, CDR2 ANQGSEA. V shed 4 bases and J shed 4 bases, with 14 bases lying between them.

V and J are TRBV29-1 and TRBJ1-1; unclear D gene. The germline V gene has CDR1 SQVTM and CDR2 ANQGSEA. The CDR3 length is 13 residues. Trimming pared 3 bases from V and 0 bases from J, leaving 8 bases between. CDR3 coding DNA: TGCAGCGTTGAGGCGATTATGAACACTGAAGCTTTCTTT. Translated, it gives CSVEAIMNTEAFF.

Only a few counts were recorded for this clonotype. The chain recombines TRBV6-1 with TRBJ2-4, with 9 bases identical to TRBD2. CDR3 length: 14 residues. Unmatched junction bases numbered 9, after V lost 6 bases and J lost 9 bases. CDR1 and CDR2 (germline): MNHNS, SASEGT. In DNA, the CDR3 is TGTGCCAGCAGGCAAGGGGGCGGGGGGGGCATTCAGTACTTC. It codes for CASRQGGGGGIQYF.